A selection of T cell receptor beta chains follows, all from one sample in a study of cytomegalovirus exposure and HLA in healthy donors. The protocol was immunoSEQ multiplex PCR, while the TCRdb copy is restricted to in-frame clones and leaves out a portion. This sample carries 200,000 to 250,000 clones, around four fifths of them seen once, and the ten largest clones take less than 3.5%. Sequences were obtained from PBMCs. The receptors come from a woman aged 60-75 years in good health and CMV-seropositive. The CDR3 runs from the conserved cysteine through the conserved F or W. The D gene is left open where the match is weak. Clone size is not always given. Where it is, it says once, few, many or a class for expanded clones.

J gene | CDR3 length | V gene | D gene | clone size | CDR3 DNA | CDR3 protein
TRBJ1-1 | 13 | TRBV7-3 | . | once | TGTGCCAGCAGCTTAGACACATACACTGAAGCTTTCTTT | CASSLDTYTEAFF
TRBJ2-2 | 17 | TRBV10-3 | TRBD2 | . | TGTGCCATCGGCGACCATAGCGGGGGGCCTTATACCGGGGAGCTGTTTTTT | CAIGDHSGGPYTGELFF
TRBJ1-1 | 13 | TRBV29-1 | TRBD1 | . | TGCAGCGTTGATGGACAGGGCCGAACTGAAGCTTTCTTT | CSVDGQGRTEAFF
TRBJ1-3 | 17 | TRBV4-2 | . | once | TGTGCCAGCAGCCAAGGCGTAACGGGTACCTCTGGAAACACCATATATTTT | CASSQGVTGTSGNTIYF
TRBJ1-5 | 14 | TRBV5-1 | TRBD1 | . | TGCGCCAGCAGCGTGACAGGGGGCGGTCAGCCCCAGCATTTT | CASSVTGGGQPQHF
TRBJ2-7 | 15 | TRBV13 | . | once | TGTGCCAGCAGCTTAGCAGGGTATAGCTCCTACGAGCAGTACTTC | CASSLAGYSSYEQYF
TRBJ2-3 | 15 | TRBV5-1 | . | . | TGCGCCAGCCGCCAAGGGGTTTCTAGCACAGATACGCAGTATTTT | CASRQGVSSTDTQYF
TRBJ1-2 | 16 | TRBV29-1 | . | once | TGCAGCGGGGGTGGTCTGGGGCCGGCGGCCAACTATGGCTACACCTTC | CSGGGLGPAANYGYTF
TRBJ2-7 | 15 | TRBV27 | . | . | TGTGCCAGCAGTTTTCAGGGGGGCGCGTCCTACGAGCAGTACTTC | CASSFQGGASYEQYF
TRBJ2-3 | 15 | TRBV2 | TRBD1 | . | TGTGCCAGCAGTGAAATCGGGACAGGGAGGGATACGCAGTATTTT | CASSEIGTGRDTQYF
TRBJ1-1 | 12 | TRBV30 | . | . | TGTGCCTGGAGTGCCTCAGGGTCAGAAGCTTTCTTT | CAWSASGSEAFF
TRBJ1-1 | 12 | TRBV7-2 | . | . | TGTGCCAGCAGCATGCCTCGGGAGGGGGCTTTCTTT | CASSMPREGAFF
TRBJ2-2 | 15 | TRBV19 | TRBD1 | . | TGTGCCACCGCAAAGGACAGGGGAATCACCGGGGAGCTGTTTTTT | CATAKDRGITGELFF
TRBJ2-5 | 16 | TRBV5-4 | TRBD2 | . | TGTGCCAGCAGCCCGTCGGGCGGGAGGGCAGGGGAGACCCAGTACTTC | CASSPSGGRAGETQYF
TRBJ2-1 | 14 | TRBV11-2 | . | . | TGTGCCAGCAGCTCTGACTACTCCTACAATGAGCAGTTCTTC | CASSSDYSYNEQFF
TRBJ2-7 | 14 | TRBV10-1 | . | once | TGCGCCAGCAGTCGGGACTTAGGTGGCTACGAGCAGTACTTC | CASSRDLGGYEQYF
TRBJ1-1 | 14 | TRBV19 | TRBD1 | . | TGTGCCAGTAGTAACTCCAGGGGGGATCTTGAAGCTTTCTTT | CASSNSRGDLEAFF
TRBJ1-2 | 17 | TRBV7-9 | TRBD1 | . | TGTGCCAGCAGCTTAGAGAGAACCGGGACAGGGGGCAATGGCTACACCTTC | CASSLERTGTGGNGYTF
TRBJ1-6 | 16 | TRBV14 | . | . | TGTGCCAGCAGCCAAGATATCCGCTCCTATAATTCACCCCTCCACTTT | CASSQDIRSYNSPLHF
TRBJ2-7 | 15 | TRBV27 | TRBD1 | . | TGTGCCAGCAGTTATTCTGGACAGGGGACGTACGAGCAGTACTTC | CASSYSGQGTYEQYF
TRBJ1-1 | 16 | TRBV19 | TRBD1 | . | TGTGCCAGTAGTTTAGGGACAGTTACCATGAACACTGAAGCTTTCTTT | CASSLGTVTMNTEAFF
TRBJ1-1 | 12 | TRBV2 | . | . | TGTGCCAGCAGTTTAGGGGCCACCGAAGCCTTCTTT | CASSLGATEAFF
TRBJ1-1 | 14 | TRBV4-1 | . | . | TGCGCCAGCAGCCAAGAGGCCCGGGGCACTGAAGCTTTCTTT | CASSQEARGTEAFF
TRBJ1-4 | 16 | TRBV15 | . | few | TGTGCCACCAGCAGAGAGGGCGGGGGGTGGAATGAAAAACTGTTTTTT | CATSREGGGWNEKLFF
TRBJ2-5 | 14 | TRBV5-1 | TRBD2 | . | TGCGCCAGCAGCTCGGGGGGGCCAAGAGGGACCCAGTACTTC | CASSSGGPRGTQYF
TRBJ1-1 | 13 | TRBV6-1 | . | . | TGTGCCAGCAGTGATCAGGGAGGGACTGAAGCTTTCTTT | CASSDQGGTEAFF
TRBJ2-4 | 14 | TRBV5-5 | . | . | TGTGCCAGCAGCTTGTTGGAGGGAATGAACATTCAGTACTTC | CASSLLEGMNIQYF
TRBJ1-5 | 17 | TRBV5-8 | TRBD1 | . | TGTGCCAGCAGCTTGCTGGGACAGGGGTGGGGGAATCAGCCCCAGCATTTT | CASSLLGQGWGNQPQHF
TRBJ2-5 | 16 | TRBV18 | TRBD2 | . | TGTGCCAGCTCACCACGTACTAGCGGGGGCCAAGAGACCCAGTACTTC | CASSPRTSGGQETQYF
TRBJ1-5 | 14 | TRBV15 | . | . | TGTGCCACCAGCAGTTGGGATGCGGGACAGCCCCAGCATTTT | CATSSWDAGQPQHF
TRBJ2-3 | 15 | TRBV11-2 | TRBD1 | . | TGTGCCAGCAGCTTTAGGGGGCCCGACACAGATACGCAGTATTTT | CASSFRGPDTDTQYF
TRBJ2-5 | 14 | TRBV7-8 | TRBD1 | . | TGTGCCAGCAGCACTCGACAGGGGTCAGAGACCCAGTACTTC | CASSTRQGSETQYF
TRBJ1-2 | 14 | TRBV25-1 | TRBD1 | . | TGTGCCAGCAGTGTAGGACAGGGGGACTATGGCTACACCTTC | CASSVGQGDYGYTF
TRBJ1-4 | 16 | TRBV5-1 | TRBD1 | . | TGCGCCAGCAGCTTGGCAGGGACAGGTGCCAATGAAAAACTGTTTTTT | CASSLAGTGANEKLFF
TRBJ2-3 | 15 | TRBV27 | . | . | TGTGCCAGCAGTGTGGCAGACCGACAGCCAGATACGCAGTATTTT | CASSVADRQPDTQYF
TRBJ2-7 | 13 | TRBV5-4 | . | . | TGTGCCAGCAGCTTGGGGACTCGCCACGAGCAGTACTTC | CASSLGTRHEQYF
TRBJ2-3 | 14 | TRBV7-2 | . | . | TGTGCCAGCAGCCCCGAGGGGGGGCGGAATACGCAGTATTTT | CASSPEGGRNTQYF
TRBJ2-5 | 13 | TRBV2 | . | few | TGTGCCAGCAGTGGCACAGGGCAAGAGACCCAGTACTTC | CASSGTGQETQYF
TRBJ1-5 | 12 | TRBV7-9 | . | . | TGTGCCAGCAGCCGACAGAATCAGCCCCAGCATTTT | CASSRQNQPQHF
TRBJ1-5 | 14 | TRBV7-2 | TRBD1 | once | TGTGCCAGCAGCTTCTCCGGGACAGCGCAGCCCCAGCATTTT | CASSFSGTAQPQHF
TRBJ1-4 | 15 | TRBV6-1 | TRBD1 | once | TGTGCCAGCAGTATGGGGACAGGGGGTGTGGAAAAACTGTTTTTT | CASSMGTGGVEKLFF
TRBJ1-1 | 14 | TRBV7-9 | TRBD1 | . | TGTGCCAGCAGCTCCCAGGGGGCGATAACTGAAGCTTTCTTT | CASSSQGAITEAFF